This T cell receptor beta chain comes out of a study of blood T cell repertoires in COVID-19. Study details: Sites across the United States, Italy and Spain contributed samples from acute and convalescent COVID-19. The cDNA or gDNA used as material had been derived from T cells, B-cell-depleted T cells, or PBMCs.

The CDR3 has 16 amino acids. The germline CDR1 and CDR2 sequences are SGHRS and YFSETQ. V was clipped by 4 bases and J by 0 bases, with 16 bases between them. This clone was counted only a few times. Patients from Seattle were sampled longitudinally, starting during active infection. Authors' data handling: By means of reference gene primer amplification, nucleated cell counts were estimated. TCRdb's table, derived via immunoSEQ multiplex PCR, lists solely in-frame clones and lacks some. Clone size and the V and J calls come from that table; the DNA yielded D and trimming. The sample holds about 190,000 clones, about 81% seen once.

Sequencing was carried out using peripheral blood. This receptor was obtained from an elderly woman with COVID-19, enrolled during active disease. J is TRBJ1-1 and V is TRBV5-1, with D perhaps matching TRBD1 (5 bases). The CDR3 nucleotides read TGCGCCAGCAGCCCTGGACGGGCCAGGGTGAACACTGAAGCTTTCTTT. Translating gives CASSPGRARVNTEAFF.